The entry that follows covers one T cell receptor beta chain sequence. The CDR3 totals 14 residues. V shed 0 bases, J shed 4 bases, and the junction held 0 bases outside the gene matches. Germline V CDR1 and CDR2: MNHEY, SVGAGI. Time point specified: cycle 4 day 1 (C4D1), after 6 weeks of nivolumab. Each of the patients experienced relapse following autologous stem cell transplantation, and their brentuximab vedotin exposure differed. Magnetic negative selection of thawed PBMCs was the method by which CD4+ T cells were purified. Only in-frame clones appear in the TCRdb table, and some are missing; sequencing was by immunoSEQ multiplex PCR. This table has about 21,000 clones, 72% appearing once. The entry originates in a study of PD-1 blockade in classical Hodgkin lymphoma.

The clonotype comes from a human donor with classical Hodgkin lymphoma. The chain carries TRBV6-5 and TRBJ2-1, with 7 bases identical to TRBD1. This material consisted of CD4+ T cells from blood, taken before the fourth cycle of nivolumab. CDR3 nucleotides: TGTGCCAGCAGTTACTCGACAGGGTACAATGAGCAGTTCTTC. The encoded protein is CASSYSTGYNEQFF.